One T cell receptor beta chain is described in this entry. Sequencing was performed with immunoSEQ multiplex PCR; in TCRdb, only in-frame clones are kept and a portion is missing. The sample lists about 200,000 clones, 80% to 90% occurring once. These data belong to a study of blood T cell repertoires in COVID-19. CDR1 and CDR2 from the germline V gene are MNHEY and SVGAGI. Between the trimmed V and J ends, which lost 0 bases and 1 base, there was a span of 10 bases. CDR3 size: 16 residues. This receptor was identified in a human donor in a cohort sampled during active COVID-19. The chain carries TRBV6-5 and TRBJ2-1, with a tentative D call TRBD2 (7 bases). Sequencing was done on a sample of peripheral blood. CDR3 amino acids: CASSYSRGGSYNEQFF. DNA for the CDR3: TGTGCCAGCAGTTACTCGAGGGGGGGGTCCTACAATGAGCAGTTCTTC.